This is a list of T cell receptor beta chains from one sample in a study of cytomegalovirus exposure and HLA in healthy donors. Sequenced by immunoSEQ multiplex PCR; TCRdb stores in-frame clones only, minus some. The profile shows about 200,000 clones, approximately 78% of them singletons. Source material: PBMCs. The receptors were sampled from a woman aged 45-65 years in good health and CMV-seropositive. Each CDR3 is given with its conserved first and last residue. The D gene is left open where the match is weak. Size is stated for part of the rows, as once, few or many counts, or as a class when the clone is expanded.

TRBJ2-1	-	TRBD2	TRBV14	TGTGCCAGCAGCCAGCTTGCGGGGGTGGGTAATGAGCAGTTCTTC	CASSQLAGVGNEQFF
TRBJ2-1	-	TRBD1	TRBV7-6	TGTGCCAGCAGCACGTACAGGGGGAGAAATGAGCAGTTCTTC	CASSTYRGRNEQFF
TRBJ2-2	-	-	TRBV7-2	TGTGCCAGCAGCTTAGTGGGGCAGACCGGGGAGCTGTTTTTT	CASSLVGQTGELFF
TRBJ1-5	-	-	TRBV30	TGTGCCTGGAGCCCCGGGAGCGATCAGCCCCAGCATTTT	CAWSPGSDQPQHF
TRBJ1-1	-	-	TRBV19	TGTGCCAGTCAGCGGGGGGCGCAGGTTTTTACTGAAGCTTTCTTT	CASQRGAQVFTEAFF
TRBJ1-4	-	-	TRBV7-9	TGTGCCAGCAGCCCCACAGGTTGGGAAAAACTGTTTTTT	CASSPTGWEKLFF
TRBJ2-1	-	TRBD2	TRBV5-8	TGTGCCAGCAGCTTGGCCGATCTAGCGGGAGGACGGGAGCAGTTCTTC	CASSLADLAGGREQFF
TRBJ2-2	-	TRBD2	TRBV7-9	TGTGCCAGCAGCGGGGGACTAGCGGGGACCGGGGAGCTGTTTTTT	CASSGGLAGTGELFF
TRBJ2-5	once	-	TRBV6-6	TGTGCCAGCAGTTACGGGGGCGCGAATGGGGAGACCCAGTACTTC	CASSYGGANGETQYF
TRBJ2-6	-	-	TRBV10-1	TGCGCCAGCGCAACAGGCTCTGGGGCCAACGTCCTGACTTTC	CASATGSGANVLTF
TRBJ2-3	-	-	TRBV19	TGTGCCAGTAGTATAGGGGGCGTTAGCACAGATACGCAGTATTTT	CASSIGGVSTDTQYF
TRBJ1-1	few	-	TRBV6-5	TGTGCCAGCAGTTCCCCAAAGAACACTGAAGCTTTCTTT	CASSSPKNTEAFF
TRBJ2-1	-	-	TRBV4-1	TGCGCCAGCAGCCACGGGTCCAGGGATGGTGATGAGCAGTTCTTC	CASSHGSRDGDEQFF
TRBJ1-4	-	-	TRBV4-3	TGCGCCAGCAGCCACTTAGGACAGACAACTAATGAAAAACTGTTTTTT	CASSHLGQTTNEKLFF
TRBJ2-7	-	TRBD2	TRBV10-1	TGCGCCAGCAGTGTTAGCGGGAGCTACGAGCAGTACTTC	CASSVSGSYEQYF
TRBJ2-7	-	TRBD1	TRBV28	TGTGCCAGCAGTCCGGGACAGGCCGTTTACGAGCAGTACTTC	CASSPGQAVYEQYF
TRBJ2-3	-	TRBD1	TRBV6-1	TGTGCCAGCAGGGGGACAGGGTATGCAGATACGCAGTATTTT	CASRGTGYADTQYF
TRBJ1-5	-	TRBD1	TRBV15	TGTGCCACCAGCAGAGTCCGAGGCGGACAGGGAAGTGTCGGGTATAGCAATCAGCCCCAGCATTTT	CATSRVRGGQGSVGYSNQPQHF
TRBJ2-3	-	TRBD2	TRBV9	TGTGCCAGCAGCTCCCAGGGACTAGCGGGAGGGGGACCTAGCACAGATACGCAGTATTTT	CASSSQGLAGGGPSTDTQYF
TRBJ2-6	-	-	TRBV5-8	TGTGCCAGCAGCGTGGACTTCTCTGGGGCCAACGTCCTGACTTTC	CASSVDFSGANVLTF
TRBJ2-1	-	-	TRBV10-3	TGTGCCATCAGTGGCACCGGGGACATCCTGTTCTTC	CAISGTGDILFF
TRBJ2-1	once	TRBD2	TRBV9	TGTGCCAGCAGCGTAGGTGCGGGAGGGGGATACAATGAGCAGTTCTTC	CASSVGAGGGYNEQFF
TRBJ2-2	-	-	TRBV2	TGTGCCAGCAGTGAACGAGGGAAGAACACCGGGGAGCTGTTTTTT	CASSERGKNTGELFF
TRBJ1-5	-	-	TRBV27	TGTGCCAGCAGTTTAATATGTCAGCCCCAGCATTTT	CASSLICQPQHF
TRBJ2-3	-	-	TRBV2	TGTGCCAGCACCCTCGTTAGAGCGCCCACAGATACGCAGTATTTT	CASTLVRAPTDTQYF
TRBJ2-7	-	-	TRBV7-8	TGTGCCAGCAGCCTAACCTACGAGCAGTACTTC	CASSLTYEQYF
TRBJ1-5	-	-	TRBV10-3	TGTGCCATCAATTGGGACACCAATCAGCCCCAGCATTTT	CAINWDTNQPQHF
TRBJ2-2	-	-	TRBV7-3	TGTGCCAGCAGCGCCGCGGGACCATACACCGGGGAGCTGTTTTTT	CASSAAGPYTGELFF
TRBJ2-7	-	TRBD2	TRBV5-1	TGCGCCAGCAGCTTCGGTAGCGGGGGCCCCCACTCCTACGAGCAGTACTTC	CASSFGSGGPHSYEQYF